The clone carrying this TCR beta chain showed up just once. The data originate from a study of T cell changes during pregnancy in multiple sclerosis. This CDR3 contains 13 residues. The germline CDR1 and CDR2 sequences are MNHEY and SMNVEV (reference sequence). The germline V and J ends were trimmed by 10 bases and 2 bases, with 15 bases remaining between them. Profiling relied on immunoSEQ multiplex PCR, and the TCRdb table lists in-frame clones only, not all of them. In the table there are around 30,000 clones, approximately 86% of which are singletons. This TCR derives from a female donor with multiple sclerosis, enrolled in a pregnancy study. The sequences come from CD8+ T cells from peripheral blood mononuclear cells, collected in the first trimester of pregnancy. The chain recombines TRBV27 with TRBJ2-7, with D possibly being TRBD1 (5 bases). The CDR3 reads CATGTDSTYEQYF. The CDR3 nucleotides read TGTGCCACCGGAACCGACAGCACCTACGAGCAGTACTTC.